Presented here are 19 T cell receptor beta chains from one specimen sequenced in a study of blood T cell repertoires in COVID-19. Some clones are missing from TCRdb's copy, which holds only in-frame ones; the method was immunoSEQ multiplex PCR. The top ten hold under 3% of the sample, which has some 220,000 clones, around 90% seen once. The sequenced sample was PBMCs or T cells enriched from blood (not recorded which). The receptors derive from a woman in her twenties or thirties who had recovered from COVID-19.

The chain is built from TRBV5-4 and TRBJ1-1; D is ambiguous. Trimming shortened V by 2 bases and J by 8 bases, and 10 bases separated the two germline ends. The CDR3 is 12 amino acids. Germline V gene sequence: CDR1 SGHNT, CDR2 YYREEE (reference sequence). The CDR3 protein is CASSFIGGEAFF. The CDR3 coding sequence is TGTGCCAGCAGCTTCATTGGAGGGGAAGCTTTCTTT.

As concerns this clone: This same CDR3 is encoded by further DNA sequences in the sample. The chain employs TRBV6-5 and TRBJ2-1; D possibly corresponds to TRBD1 (5 bases). The CDR3 runs to 16 residues. The germline gives CDR1 MNHEY, CDR2 SVGAGI. V dropped 0 bases and J dropped 2 bases, with 11 bases sitting between them. The CDR3 region is CASSYSGQVAYNEQFF. The CDR3 DNA follows: TGTGCCAGCAGTTACTCGGGGCAGGTGGCCTACAATGAGCAGTTCTTC.

The rearrangement uses TRBV6-2 or TRBV6-3 and TRBJ1-5, with D unclear. Germline CDR1 is MNHEY and CDR2 is SVGEGT. The CDR3 has 14 residues. Trimming took 0 bases from V and 6 from J, leaving 9 bases between them. The CDR3 bases are TGTGCCAGCAGTTACTCCGGGAAGGGTCAGCCCCAGCATTTT. This gives the protein CASSYSGKGQPQHF.

This clone was counted between two and nine times. J is TRBJ2-1 and V is TRBV21-1; the table's TRBD2 call for D was not verified on the DNA. TRBV21-1 is a recognized pseudogene. The CDR3 is 19 amino acids. CDR3 region: CASSKGLAENNPTYNEQFF. DNA of the CDR3: TGTGCCAGCAGCAAAGGACTAGCCGAAAACAACCCCACCTACAATGAGCAGTTCTTC.

This chain uses TRBV7-9 with TRBJ1-1; 8 bases match TRBD1. Germline V CDR1 and CDR2: SEHNR, FQNEAQ (reference sequence). V was pared by 4 bases and J by 4 bases, with 2 bases of the junction left unmatched. CDR3 length: 13 amino acids. CDR3 amino acids: CASSYTGGTEAFF. CDR3 bases: TGTGCCAGCAGCTATACAGGGGGCACTGAAGCTTTCTTT. Full variable domain (missing parts from reference TRBV7-9 and TRBJ1-1): DTGVSQNPRHKITKRGQNVTFRCDPISEHNRLYWYRQTLGQGPEFLTYFQNEAQLEKSRLLSDRFSAERPKGSFSTLEIQRTEQGDSAMYLCASSYTGGTEAFFGQGTRLTVV.

V usage is TRBV5-1 and J usage is TRBJ1-2; perhaps TRBD1 as D (5 bases). The CDR3 consists of 14 residues. V shed 2 bases and J shed 4 bases, with 12 bases lying between them. Germline-derived CDR1 and CDR2 are SGHRS and YFSETQ. The CDR3 bases are TGCGCCAGCAGCTTAGGCGGGGGGGTCTATGGCTACACCTTC. Translating it yields CASSLGGGVYGYTF.

This clone was detected ten times or more. The genes are TRBV2 and TRBJ1-2; a weak D match, TRBD1 (5 bases). Germline CDR1 reads SNHLY; CDR2 reads FYNNEI. V was shortened by 5 bases and J by 4 bases, with 11 bases between the two germline ends. CDR3 length equals 13 residues. CDR3 in amino acids: CASSLAGGYGYTF. The DNA of the CDR3 is TGTGCCAGCAGTTTAGCGGGGGGCTATGGCTACACCTTC.

This chain links TRBV4-3 with TRBJ2-7; possibly TRBD2 for D (7 bases). Trimming took 1 base from V and 2 from J, leaving 12 bases between them. CDR3 length: 15 residues. Germline V gives CDR1 LGHNA, CDR2 YSLEER. The CDR3 nucleotides read TGCGCCAGCAGCCAAGCCGGCGGGGGCACCTACGAGCAGTACTTC. Translated: CASSQAGGGTYEQYF.

This chain connects TRBV7-8 to TRBJ2-1, with a tentative D call TRBD1 (6 bases). The V end was cut by 5 bases, the J end by 0 bases, with 14 bases between. CDR1 and CDR2 (germline): SGHVS, FQNEAQ. CDR3 length equals 16 residues. CDR3 bases: TGTGCCAGCAGCGCGAACAGGGTGGGCTCCTACAATGAGCAGTTCTTC. As protein: CASSANRVGSYNEQFF.

The chain has TRBV6-6 and TRBJ2-7; TRBD1 might be the D (6 bases). CDR1 MNHNY and CDR2 SVGAGI come from the germline V gene (reference sequence). Between the trimmed V and J ends, which lost 2 bases and 4 bases, there was a span of 9 bases. The CDR3 is 13 residues long. Here the CDR3 DNA reads TGTGCCAGCAGTTACCTTGACAGGTACGAGCAGTACTTC. This encodes CASSYLDRYEQYF.

V gene TRBV7-9 combines with J gene TRBJ2-2, with 9 nucleotides matching TRBD1. The germline V gene encodes CDR1 SEHNR and CDR2 FQNEAQ (reference sequence). The CDR3 is 15 amino acids. J gave up 2 bases and V 6 bases, and 4 bases lay outside the gene matches. CDR3 DNA: TGTGCCAGCAGGGAGGGACAGGGCAACACCGGGGAGCTGTTTTTT. Encoded protein: CASREGQGNTGELFF.

J is TRBJ1-1 and V is TRBV6-5, with 7 bases that match TRBD1. Germline values: CDR1 MNHEY, CDR2 SVGAGI. The J segment lost 0 bases and the V segment lost 6 bases, leaving 7 bases of the junction unmatched. This CDR3 spans 15 amino acids. CDR3 loop: CASRGTAFMNTEAFF. The CDR3 DNA is TGTGCCAGCAGAGGGACAGCCTTCATGAACACTGAAGCTTTCTTT.

The genes are TRBV6-5 and TRBJ1-5, with D possibly TRBD1 on 5 matching bases. Germline V gives CDR1 MNHEY, CDR2 SVGAGI. CDR3 length: 13 residues. The ends were cut back, 6 bases at V and 3 bases at J, with 9 bases in the middle. CDR3 nucleotides: TGTGCCAGCAGACAGGCCAACAATCAGCCCCAGCATTTT. This codes for CASRQANNQPQHF.

The V and J genes are TRBV23-1 and TRBJ1-5, with D maybe TRBD1 (5 bases). TRBV23-1 falls under the ORF class, with uncertain function. CDR3 size: 15 residues. The V end lost 0 bases, the J end lost 7 bases, and 13 bases lay between the germline ends. The CDR3 sequence is CASSQSLDTHQPQHF. The CDR3 nucleotides read TGCGCCAGCAGTCAATCGCTGGACACACACCAGCCCCAGCATTTT.

V usage is TRBV2 and J usage is TRBJ2-5; a weak D match, TRBD2 (6 bases). The CDR3 has 13 amino acids. Germline V CDR1 and CDR2: SNHLY, FYNNEI. Between the trimmed V and J ends, which lost 7 bases and 7 bases, there was a span of 16 bases. The CDR3 nucleotides are TGTGCCAGCATTAGATCCCAGGAGGGGACCCAGTACTTC. It is translated as CASIRSQEGTQYF.

The V and J genes are TRBV25-1 and TRBJ1-5; no reliable D call. The CDR3 runs to 14 residues. Germline loops: CDR1 MGHDK, CDR2 SYGVNS. The V and J ends lost 0 bases and 8 bases respectively, with 11 bases between them. The CDR3 sequence is CASSEYRSGEPQHF. The CDR3 DNA sequence: TGTGCCAGCAGTGAATATAGGAGTGGAGAGCCCCAGCATTTT.

This clone was seen more than once but under ten times. The chain carries TRBV15 and TRBJ2-7, with 10 bases fitting TRBD1. The ends lost 5 bases at V and 3 bases at J; junction bases unmatched: 7. CDR3 length: 15 amino acids. CDR1 and CDR2 from the germline V gene are LNHNV and YYDKDF (reference sequence). In DNA, the CDR3 is TGTGCCACCAGCCAGCGGACAGGGGGAGGCTACGAGCAGTACTTC. Residues: CATSQRTGGGYEQYF.

The V and J genes are TRBV4-1 and TRBJ1-4; D is undetermined. The CDR3 is made up of 15 amino acids. Trimming took 4 bases from V and 8 from J, leaving 17 bases between them. Germline loops: CDR1 MGHRA, CDR2 YSYEKL. The CDR3 spells CASSPHTTIQEKLFF. CDR3 nucleotides: TGCGCCAGCAGCCCCCATACCACAATCCAGGAAAAACTGTTTTTT.

V and J are TRBV5-4 and TRBJ1-6; D remains unclear. The CDR3 is made up of 15 amino acids. Germline V gene data show CDR1 as SGHNT and CDR2 as YYREEE (reference sequence). Between the trimmed V and J ends, which lost 4 bases and 6 bases, there was a span of 14 bases. CDR3: CASSTDTAGNSPLHF. The DNA for the CDR3 is TGTGCCAGCAGCACCGACACCGCCGGTAATTCACCCCTCCACTTT.